Each of the 27 T cell receptor beta chains below was sequenced from the same sample in a study of OX40 agonist ivuxolimab in advanced cancers. Repertoires were generated with immunoSEQ multiplex PCR, while TCRdb's copy carries only in-frame clones and drops some. This repertoire shows some 37,000 clones, more than 70% found once; its top ten account for 9.5% to 15%. This specimen was CD4+ or CD8+ T cells sorted from blood, taken in a trial of the OX40 agonist ivuxolimab. The source of these receptors is an adult with an advanced solid tumor such as melanoma, head and neck, liver or kidney cancer.

The gene calls are TRBV13 and TRBJ2-1, with a possible D match to TRBD2 (6 bases). Between the trimmed V and J ends, which lost 1 base and 5 bases, there was a span of 21 bases. Germline V gene lookup returns CDR1 PRHDT and CDR2 FYEKMQ (reference sequence). The CDR3 spans 18 residues. CDR3 DNA sequence: TGTGCCAGCAGCTTAGCGCATCCAGCGGGCCCGAACCACAATGAGCAGTTCTTC. Translation gives CASSLAHPAGPNHNEQFF.

V gene TRBV19 combines with J gene TRBJ1-3; the D is unclear. The CDR3 consists of 15 residues. Germline V gene sequence: CDR1 LNHDA, CDR2 SQIVND (reference sequence). V lost 10 bases to trimming and J lost 0 bases, with 16 bases between them. CDR3 nucleotide sequence: TGTGCCACCACCGTTCAGGACTTCTCTGGAAACACCATATATTTT. Translated, it gives CATTVQDFSGNTIYF.

The CDR3 is CATSRETEGLLYNEQFF. The CDR3 DNA reads as TGTGCCACCAGCAGGGAGACGGAGGGCCTCCTGTACAATGAGCAGTTCTTC. V is TRBV15 and J is TRBJ2-1, with TRBD2 as a possible D gene (6 bases). Germline assignment: CDR1 LNHNV and CDR2 YYDKDF (reference sequence). The CDR3 contains 17 residues. V lost 3 bases, J lost 4 bases, and 19 bases lay in between.

This rearrangement joins TRBV4-1 to TRBJ2-3; D remains unclear. The CDR3 loop spans 14 amino acids. Deletions cut 1 base from V and 3 bases from J, with 8 bases between. Per germline, CDR1 MGHRA and CDR2 YSYEKL. CDR3 protein: CASSQAMGTDTQYF. Here the CDR3 DNA reads TGCGCCAGCAGCCAAGCCATGGGGACAGATACGCAGTATTTT.

The chain couples TRBV5-1 to TRBJ2-5; D may be TRBD1 (5 bases). The CDR3 sequence is 15 residues long. V lost 2 bases and J 5 bases, leaving 16 bases between the germline ends. Germline V gene sequence: CDR1 SGHRS, CDR2 YFSETQ. The CDR3 DNA sequence: TGCGCCAGCAGCTTAATGACAGATCCTGTTGAGACCCAGTACTTC. Its protein is CASSLMTDPVETQYF.

The J gene is TRBJ2-7, the V gene TRBV27; 7 bases fit TRBD2. J lost 4 bases, V lost 3 bases, and 6 bases had no gene match. The CDR3 has 14 residues. Per germline, CDR1 MNHEY and CDR2 SMNVEV (reference sequence). Here the CDR3 reads CASSLGGPHYEQYF. The DNA of the CDR3 is TGTGCCAGCAGTTTGGGAGGGCCCCATTACGAGCAGTACTTC.

The gene calls are TRBV2 and TRBJ2-5, with TRBD1 as a possible D gene (6 bases). The CDR3 is made up of 15 amino acids. Germline-derived CDR1 and CDR2 are SNHLY and FYNNEI. Trimming cost V 6 bases and J 3 bases, with 17 bases left between them. CDR3 DNA sequence: TGTGCCAGCAGGGACGAAGGGGGAACAAAAGAGACCCAGTACTTC. This codes for CASRDEGGTKETQYF.

This chain joins TRBV13 and TRBJ1-3; D not resolved. Germline lookup yields CDR1 PRHDT and CDR2 FYEKMQ (reference sequence). The V and J ends lost 5 bases and 0 bases respectively, with 11 bases between them. The length of the CDR3 is 15 residues. Here the CDR3 DNA reads TGTGCCAGCAGCCCCCCTGAGGACTCTGGAAACACCATATATTTT. Protein sequence: CASSPPEDSGNTIYF.

The genes are TRBV14 and TRBJ2-3; D call uncertain. The CDR3 sequence is 15 residues long. The V gene's germline CDR1 is SGHDN and CDR2 FVKESK. The ends were cut back, 0 bases at V and 2 bases at J, with 9 bases in the middle. The CDR3 DNA is TGTGCCAGCAGCCAAGATTTCTCGGTCACAGATACGCAGTATTTT. Its protein product is CASSQDFSVTDTQYF.

This chain links TRBV13 with TRBJ1-1; D possibly corresponds to TRBD1 (6 bases). The CDR3 is 13 residues long. V was pared by 5 bases and J by 8 bases, with 15 bases between. CDR1 is PRHDT and CDR2 is FYEKMQ in the germline V gene (reference sequence). This chain's CDR3 is CASSTPGTPEAFF. The DNA for the CDR3 is TGTGCCAGCAGCACCCCCGGGACACCCGAAGCTTTCTTT.

The chain has TRBV19 and TRBJ2-7; 9 positions match TRBD2. Germline V gives CDR1 LNHDA, CDR2 SQIVND (reference sequence). Trimming took 1 base from V and 5 from J; bases not matched to a gene: 6. This CDR3 spans 15 amino acids. The CDR3 reads CASSIAAGGPDEQYF. For the CDR3, the DNA is TGTGCCAGTAGTATAGCGGCGGGAGGGCCCGACGAGCAGTACTTC. Full variable domain (missing parts from reference TRBV19 and TRBJ2-7): DGGITQSPKYLFRKEGQNVTLSCEQNLNHDAMYWYRQDPGQGLRLIYYSQIVNDFQKGDIAEGYSVSREKKESFPLTVTSAQKNPTAFYLCASSIAAGGPDEQYFGPGTRLTVT.

The gene calls are TRBV5-5 and TRBJ2-7, with D possibly being TRBD1 (6 bases). In germline, CDR1 is SGHKS, CDR2 YYEKEE (reference sequence). The CDR3 consists of 18 residues. V lost 4 bases to trimming and J lost 3 bases, with 26 bases between them. The CDR3 spells CASSDLTGGVMMGYEQYF. In nucleotides, the CDR3 is TGTGCCAGCAGCGACCTGACAGGAGGCGTTATGATGGGCTACGAGCAGTACTTC.

This sequence joins TRBV7-9 and TRBJ2-5; D not resolved. The CDR3 totals 18 residues. Trimming removed 1 base at V and 2 bases at J, with 20 bases between. Germline V lookup: CDR1 SEHNR, CDR2 FQNEAQ (reference sequence). CDR3 protein: CASSLVGSVRRLQETQYF. In DNA, the CDR3 is TGTGCCAGCAGCTTAGTGGGCTCGGTGCGGAGATTACAAGAGACCCAGTACTTC.

J is TRBJ2-1 and V is TRBV6-4; unclear D gene. V was cut by 0 bases and J by 6 bases, with 6 bases left in between. The CDR3 extends over 13 amino acids. Germline CDR1 is MRHNA and CDR2 is SNTAGT. The CDR3 spells CASSDSAVNEQFF. The CDR3 nucleotides are TGTGCCAGCAGTGACTCAGCAGTCAATGAGCAGTTCTTC.

This chain links TRBV7-6 with TRBJ2-7; no firm D call. The CDR3 covers 13 residues. Germline V gene data show CDR1 as SGHVS and CDR2 as FNYEAQ. V dropped 0 bases and J dropped 0 bases, with 3 bases sitting between them. The CDR3: CASSLATSYEQYF. The DNA of the CDR3 is TGTGCCAGCAGCTTAGCAACCTCCTACGAGCAGTACTTC.

The chain employs TRBV15 and TRBJ1-5; D remains unclear. V lost 3 bases, J lost 0 bases, and 3 bases lay in between. The CDR3 extends over 13 amino acids. Germline CDR1 reads LNHNV; CDR2 reads YYDKDF (reference sequence). CDR3 loop: CATSSDSNQPQHF. CDR3 nucleotide sequence: TGTGCCACCAGCAGTGATAGCAATCAGCCCCAGCATTTT.

This clone was found once. DNA of the CDR3: TGTGCCAGCAGTTTAGTAGGAGGGTCATATAGTTACGAGCAGTACTTC. Its translation is CASSLVGGSYSYEQYF. The J gene is TRBJ2-7, the V gene TRBV27; possibly TRBD2 for D (6 bases). Per germline, CDR1 MNHEY and CDR2 SMNVEV (reference sequence). The CDR3 has 16 amino acids. Deletions cut 2 bases from V and 4 bases from J, with 18 bases between.

This chain uses TRBV6-5 with TRBJ2-7, with 7 bases identical to TRBD1. This CDR3 region has 14 residues. Germline assignment: CDR1 MNHEY and CDR2 SVGAGI. V lost 6 bases to trimming and J lost 2 bases; unmatched junction nucleotides: 7. CDR3 in DNA: TGTGCCAGCAGGGTCGGGACAGCAACCTACGAGCAGTACTTC. Its translation is CASRVGTATYEQYF.

The rearrangement joins TRBV7-9 to TRBJ2-7, with 8 bases that match TRBD2. J was trimmed by 5 bases and V by 3 bases; bases with no gene match: 12. Germline V gene lookup returns CDR1 SEHNR and CDR2 FQNEAQ (reference sequence). The CDR3 covers 16 residues. In DNA, the CDR3 is TGTGCCAGCAGCTTTCCTTTAGCGGGATACTGGAACGAGCAGTACTTC. Encoded protein: CASSFPLAGYWNEQYF.

The rearrangement joins TRBV5-4 to TRBJ2-1; TRBD1 is a possible D gene (5 bases). Germline V gene sequence: CDR1 SGHNT, CDR2 YYREEE (reference sequence). The CDR3 runs 13 residues. V lost 4 bases to trimming and J lost 5 bases, with 10 bases between them. DNA of the CDR3: TGTGCCAGCAGCATGACAGATGACAATGAGCAGTTCTTC. Protein: CASSMTDDNEQFF.

The rearrangement uses TRBV28 and TRBJ1-4; TRBD1 agrees at 7 bases. Germline CDR1 is MDHEN and CDR2 is SYDVKM. The CDR3 consists of 16 residues. Trimming cost V 5 bases and J 0 bases; bases outside gene matches: 6. CDR3 sequence: CASSKMDRPTNEKLFF. CDR3 nucleotide sequence: TGTGCCAGCAGTAAAATGGACAGGCCAACTAATGAAAAACTGTTTTTT.

The rearrangement joins TRBV11-2 to TRBJ2-1, with D hard to call. The length of the CDR3 is 14 residues. The V and J ends lost 1 base and 6 bases respectively, with 10 bases between them. Germline V lookup: CDR1 SGHAT, CDR2 FQNNGV. The CDR3 DNA sequence: TGTGCCAGCAGCTTAGTTCCAGAGGTCAATGAGCAGTTCTTC. This sequence encodes CASSLVPEVNEQFF.

This clone was counted a single time. The chain joins TRBV27 to TRBJ2-5; 10 bases align to TRBD1. V gave up 6 bases and J gave up 8 bases; unmatched junction bases: 6. The CDR3 covers 13 residues. CDR1 and CDR2 (germline): MNHEY, SMNVEV (reference sequence). CDR3 coding DNA: TGTGCCAGCAGCACCGGGACAGGGGATACCCAGTACTTC. Translation: CASSTGTGDTQYF.

The chain is built from TRBV9 and TRBJ2-7; 9 bases are shared with TRBD1. In germline, CDR1 is SGDLS, CDR2 YYNGEE. The CDR3 loop spans 15 amino acids. Trimming at V came to 4 bases and at J to 3 bases, leaving 8 bases not matched to a gene. CDR3 coding DNA: TGTGCCAGCAGCTCCGACGACAGGGGGAGCTACGAGCAGTACTTC. Translating it yields CASSSDDRGSYEQYF.

This rearrangement joins TRBV11-2 to TRBJ2-3; D is unclear. This CDR3 region has 19 residues. Trimming pared 4 bases from V and 2 bases from J, leaving 25 bases between. Germline CDR1 reads SGHAT; CDR2 reads FQNNGV. The CDR3 spells CASSSRPQINGENTDTQYF. The CDR3 coding sequence is TGTGCCAGCAGCTCCAGACCCCAAATAAACGGCGAGAACACAGATACGCAGTATTTT.

The rearrangement joins TRBV19 to TRBJ2-3; perhaps D is TRBD1 or TRBD2 (5 bases each). This CDR3 spans 14 amino acids. Germline V lookup: CDR1 LNHDA, CDR2 SQIVND (reference sequence). The CDR3 sequence is CATLDRVGADTQYF. The CDR3 coding sequence is TGTGCGACCCTCGACCGTGTCGGGGCGGATACGCAGTATTTT. Based on the CDR3 plus reference TRBV19 and TRBJ2-3, the full variable domain is DGGITQSPKYLFRKEGQNVTLSCEQNLNHDAMYWYRQDPGQGLRLIYYSQIVNDFQKGDIAEGYSVSREKKESFPLTVTSAQKNPTAFYLCATLDRVGADTQYFGPGTRLTVL.

The genes are TRBV7-6 and TRBJ2-7; tentatively, D is TRBD1 (5 bases). V shed 4 bases and J shed 5 bases, with 12 bases lying between them. There are 13 residues in the CDR3. Germline loops: CDR1 SGHVS, CDR2 FNYEAQ. The CDR3 region has the DNA TGTGCCAGCAGCTATCAGGGTGGCGACGAGCAGTACTTC. This translates into CASSYQGGDEQYF.